Shown below are 17 T cell receptor beta chains from a single sample sequenced in a study of cytomegalovirus exposure and HLA in healthy donors. PCR involved 60 Vbeta and 13 Jbeta primers. Sequenced by immunoSEQ multiplex PCR; TCRdb stores in-frame clones only, minus some. The table shows roughly 130,000 clones, with around 70% occurring only once. The specimen sequenced was PBMCs. Receptors originate from a woman in her sixties or seventies in good health and CMV-seropositive.

The chain carries TRBV5-1 and TRBJ2-4; 9 bases fit TRBD1. Germline CDR1 SGHRS, CDR2 YFSETQ. This CDR3 spans 20 amino acids. Trimming cost V 2 bases and J 5 bases; bases outside gene matches: 20. The CDR3 region is CASSFSGTGSSWGVENIQYF. The CDR3 nucleotides read TGCGCCAGCAGCTTCTCCGGGACAGGGAGCTCTTGGGGGGTGGAAAACATTCAGTACTTC.

The chain is built from TRBV4-1 and TRBJ1-6, with 7 nucleotides matching TRBD1. V lost 2 bases, J lost 7 bases, and 5 bases stayed unmatched. Germline V gene sequence: CDR1 MGHRA, CDR2 YSYEKL. The CDR3 covers 15 residues. CDR3 DNA: TGCGCCAGCAGCCAACCCGACAGGGACAATTCACCCCTCCACTTT. Translated, it gives CASSQPDRDNSPLHF.

The chain joins TRBV6-1 to TRBJ1-2; the match to TRBD1 covers 7 bases. Germline loops: CDR1 MNHNS, CDR2 SASEGT. V shed 5 bases and J 5 bases; nucleotides not matched to a gene: 5. The CDR3 is 13 amino acids. The CDR3 spells CASSSQGLYGYTF. In nucleotides, the CDR3 is TGTGCCAGCAGTTCACAGGGGCTATATGGCTACACCTTC.

The V and J genes are TRBV7-9 and TRBJ2-5, with a tentative D call TRBD2 (5 bases). The germline CDR1 and CDR2 sequences are SEHNR and FQNEAQ (reference sequence). V was clipped by 1 base and J by 4 bases, with 13 bases between them. This CDR3 is 15 amino acids long. CDR3 nucleotides: TGTGCCAGCAGCTTAGTTGCAGGACTGGGAGAGACCCAGTACTTC. Translating it yields CASSLVAGLGETQYF.

This chain connects TRBV4-1 to TRBJ1-2, with 9 bases matching TRBD1. Per germline, CDR1 MGHRA and CDR2 YSYEKL. The J segment lost 6 bases and the V segment lost 3 bases, leaving 5 bases of the junction unmatched. This CDR3 is built from 14 residues. The CDR3 nucleotides read TGCGCCAGCAGCCAGGCTGACAGGGGGAATGGCTACACCTTC. Its protein product is CASSQADRGNGYTF.

The rearrangement joins TRBV2 to TRBJ2-5; the match to TRBD2 covers 8 bases. V was pared by 5 bases and J by 2 bases, with 7 bases of the junction left unmatched. Germline loops: CDR1 SNHLY, CDR2 FYNNEI. CDR3 length equals 15 residues. CDR3 region: CASSNGLAGQETQYF. CDR3 sequence (DNA): TGTGCCAGCAGTAATGGACTAGCCGGGCAAGAGACCCAGTACTTC.

This clone was counted between two and nine times. J is TRBJ1-2 and V is TRBV29-1; tentative D call: TRBD1 (6 bases). V lost 3 bases and J 2 bases, leaving 19 bases between the germline ends. The CDR3 consists of 16 residues. Per the germline V gene, CDR1 is SQVTM and CDR2 is ANQGSEA. The DNA of the CDR3 is TGCAGCGTTGACAGGGACCCCCTGAGGGGGAACTATGGCTACACCTTC. Translated: CSVDRDPLRGNYGYTF. The whole variable domain, remainder taken from reference TRBV29-1 and TRBJ1-2, is SAVISQKPSRDICQRGTSLTIQCQVDSQVTMMFWYRQQPGQSLTLIATANQGSEATYESGFVIDKFPISRPNLTFSTLTVSNMSPEDSSIYLCSVDRDPLRGNYGYTFGSGTRLTVV.

This clone was seen more than once but under ten times. The genes are TRBV13 and TRBJ1-2, with TRBD1 identical over 7 bases. With 6 bases clipped from V and 2 bases from J, the junction kept 12 bases outside the gene matches. Germline V lookup: CDR1 PRHDT, CDR2 FYEKMQ (reference sequence). The CDR3 is 16 amino acids. The CDR3 DNA follows: TGTGCCAGCAGTTCCCAGGGGGAACGTAGGAACTATGGCTACACCTTC. Encoded protein: CASSSQGERRNYGYTF.

This chain joins TRBV2 and TRBJ1-1; tentative D call: TRBD1 (5 bases). CDR1 SNHLY and CDR2 FYNNEI come from the germline V gene. Trimming took 5 bases from V and 5 from J, leaving 18 bases between them. The CDR3 is 15 amino acids. Here the CDR3 reads CASSLQEITLTEAFF. CDR3 coding DNA: TGTGCCAGCAGTTTACAGGAAATAACACTAACTGAAGCTTTCTTT.

This clone was counted a few times. The chain joins TRBV15 to TRBJ2-6; 8 positions agree with TRBD1. Per the germline V gene, CDR1 is LNHNV and CDR2 is YYDKDF (reference sequence). The CDR3 spans 15 residues. The V and J ends lost 7 bases and 2 bases, in that order; junction bases with no gene match: 4. The CDR3 nucleotides are TGTGCCACCAAATCAGGGGGCACTGGGGCCAACGTCCTGACTTTC. Protein sequence: CATKSGGTGANVLTF.

The V and J genes are TRBV7-3 and TRBJ2-1; 7 nucleotides agree with TRBD1. The germline gives CDR1 SGHTA, CDR2 FQGTGA. The CDR3 spans 15 residues. V trimming: 4 bases; J trimming: 4 bases; junction bases outside the gene matches: 7. Here the CDR3 reads CASSSSGTVYNEQFF. CDR3 nucleotide sequence: TGTGCCAGCAGCTCCTCCGGGACAGTTTACAATGAGCAGTTCTTC.

Regarding this clone: Other DNA sequences in the same sample also yield this CDR3. The V gene is TRBV10-3, the J gene TRBJ1-3; 10 bases are a match to TRBD1. Germline V CDR1 and CDR2: ENHRY, SYGVKD. The V gene end was trimmed by 4 bases and the J gene end by 2 bases; junction bases not matched to a gene: 2. The CDR3 has 15 residues. The CDR3: CAISGQGATGNTIYF. The CDR3 nucleotides are TGTGCCATCAGTGGACAGGGGGCGACTGGAAACACCATATATTTT.

The chain has TRBV11-1 and TRBJ2-2, with TRBD1 as a possible D gene (6 bases). CDR1 SGHAT and CDR2 FQDESV come from the germline V gene (reference sequence). The CDR3 spans 13 residues. Trimming took off 1 base at V and 9 bases at J, with 9 bases between the two ends. CDR3: CASSLVDRRELFF. Here the CDR3 DNA reads TGTGCCAGCAGCTTAGTTGACAGGAGGGAGCTGTTTTTT.

The chain recombines TRBV18 with TRBJ2-7, with 10 nucleotides matching TRBD2. The germline CDR1 and CDR2 sequences are KGHSH and LQKENI. V trimming: 0 bases; J trimming: 5 bases; junction bases outside the gene matches: 4. The CDR3 extends over 15 amino acids. The CDR3 DNA follows: TGTGCCAGCTCACCACCGTCTAGCGGGGGTAACGAGCAGTACTTC. This encodes CASSPPSSGGNEQYF.

The chain couples TRBV6-5 to TRBJ1-3, with D uncertain. Germline-derived CDR1 and CDR2 are MNHEY and SVGAGI. V was cut by 5 bases and J by 0 bases, with 5 bases left in between. This CDR3 has 13 amino acids. CDR3 in DNA: TGTGCCAGCAGTGGAGGCTCTGGAAACACCATATATTTT. It specifies CASSGGSGNTIYF.

The CDR3 reads CASSGPAGTLVYEQYF. CDR3 in DNA: TGTGCCAGCAGTGGACCGGCCGGGACACTAGTCTACGAGCAGTACTTC. This chain uses TRBV2 with TRBJ2-7; possible D gene TRBD1, 6 bases. This CDR3 comprises 16 residues. CDR1 SNHLY and CDR2 FYNNEI come from the germline V gene. V was shortened by 4 bases and J by 3 bases, with 19 bases between the two germline ends. Drawing the rest from reference TRBV2 and TRBJ2-7, the complete variable domain is EPEVTQTPSHQVTQMGQEVILRCVPISNHLYFYWYRQILGQKVEFLVSFYNNEISEKSEIFDDQFSVERPDGSNFTLKIRSTKLEDSAMYFCASSGPAGTLVYEQYFGPGTRLTVT.

V gene TRBV9 combines with J gene TRBJ2-7; the D gene is possibly TRBD1 (6 bases). Deletions cut 4 bases from V and 4 bases from J, with 18 bases between. The CDR3 sequence is 15 residues long. CDR1 and CDR2 (germline): SGDLS, YYNGEE. CDR3 DNA: TGTGCCAGCAGCACTTCAGGGGCAGGGATTTACGAGCAGTACTTC. Translation gives CASSTSGAGIYEQYF.